This TCR beta chain was sequenced for a study of CD8 T cells in ankylosing spondylitis. Study-wide points: Characteristic of ankylosing spondylitis blood, it appeared, was a TCR beta motif comprising several highly homologous variants.

This clonotype was counted a few times. The antigen is not known. J lost 8 bases, V lost 2 bases, and 10 bases had no gene match. Looked up from germline, CDR1 is MNHEY and CDR2 is SVGAGI. This CDR3 has 17 amino acids. TCRdb called the 5' RACE reads again in MiXCR, with one record for every CDR3 protein. The table has some 700,000 distinct CDR3 sequences, around 20% seen once. This TCR was sampled from a male donor with ankylosing spondylitis. The sequenced material came from blood, either unsorted or a sorted T cell fraction (not recorded which). V is TRBV6-5 and J is TRBJ1-6; TRBD1 matches 9 bases. CDR3 DNA: TGTGCCAGCAGTTACGGGGACCCAGACAGGGGGGATTCACCCCTCCACTTT. It is translated as CASSYGDPDRGDSPLHF.